A single sample is the source of the 21 T cell receptor beta chains below, sequenced in a study of technical replicates of blood from a few donors. Here immunoSEQ multiplex PCR was the method, and the copy in TCRdb shows in-frame clones only, minus some. The sample carries about 75,000 clones, around 97% recorded once. Source material: T cells isolated from PBMCs. These receptors came from a human donor in good health.

V is TRBV7-3 and J is TRBJ1-5; 10 bases match TRBD1. Germline-derived CDR1 and CDR2 are SGHTA and FQGTGA. The length of the CDR3 is 16 residues. V trimming: 4 bases; J trimming: 3 bases; junction bases outside the gene matches: 6. The CDR3 protein is CASSCDRGPDNQPQHF. Here the CDR3 DNA reads TGTGCCAGCAGCTGTGACAGGGGGCCCGACAATCAGCCCCAGCATTTT.

The rearrangement joins TRBV29-1 to TRBJ2-3; 8 bases are shared with TRBD2. The CDR3 totals 14 residues. Germline CDR1 reads SQVTM; CDR2 reads ANQGSEA. Unmatched junction bases numbered 10, after V lost 7 bases and J lost 4 bases. The CDR3 spells CSAAPSGSPDTQYF. The CDR3 bases are TGCAGCGCCGCCCCCAGCGGGAGCCCAGATACGCAGTATTTT.

J is TRBJ2-3 and V is TRBV30; TRBD2 matches at 8 bases. The V segment lost 2 bases and the J segment 11 bases; nucleotides outside the gene matches: 15. CDR1 GTSNPN and CDR2 SVGIG come from the germline V gene (reference sequence). The CDR3 sequence is 15 residues long. CDR3 coding DNA: TGTGCCTGGAGTCCGGGGGGGAGCACCAGGGCTTGGCAGTATTTT. It specifies CAWSPGGSTRAWQYF.

V gene TRBV30 combines with J gene TRBJ1-2; 8 bases are a match to TRBD1. This CDR3 comprises 13 residues. Germline V lookup: CDR1 GTSNPN, CDR2 SVGIG (reference sequence). With 4 bases clipped from V and 5 bases from J, the junction kept 6 bases outside the gene matches. The DNA for the CDR3 is TGTGCCTGGACGGACAGGGAGGGGTATGGCTACACCTTC. Its protein product is CAWTDREGYGYTF.

The chain links TRBV5-8 to TRBJ1-1; D unresolved. CDR3 length equals 13 residues. Germline V CDR1 and CDR2: SGHTS, YDEGEE. V lost 1 base, J lost 1 base, and 5 bases lay in between. CDR3 DNA: TGTGCCAGCAGCTTGCGGGGGAACACTGAAGCTTTCTTT. It translates to CASSLRGNTEAFF.

This chain links TRBV7-9 with TRBJ2-2; 9 bases agree with TRBD2. Unmatched junction bases numbered 12, after V lost 4 bases and J lost 6 bases. The CDR3 has 17 residues. Germline values: CDR1 SEHNR, CDR2 FQNEAQ (reference sequence). The CDR3 DNA sequence: TGTGCCAGCAGCTCGCCCGGGGGACTAGCTGGATCCGGGGAGCTGTTTTTT. As protein: CASSSPGGLAGSGELFF.

The V gene is TRBV6-1, the J gene TRBJ1-1; tentatively, D is TRBD1 (6 bases). Germline lookup yields CDR1 MNHNS and CDR2 SASEGT. The ends were cut back, 2 bases at V and 8 bases at J, with 9 bases in the middle. This CDR3 has 12 amino acids. The chain's CDR3 is CASSENRAEAFF. The CDR3 bases are TGTGCCAGCAGTGAAAACAGGGCGGAAGCTTTCTTT.

The V gene is TRBV5-8, the J gene TRBJ2-7; 9 bases align to TRBD1. The CDR3 contains 15 residues. Germline CDR1 is SGHTS and CDR2 is YDEGEE. The V segment lost 7 bases and the J segment 0 bases; nucleotides outside the gene matches: 8. Here the CDR3 DNA reads TGTGCCAGCGGCTATCCGACAGGGGGCTCCTACGAGCAGTACTTC. Translation: CASGYPTGGSYEQYF.

This rearrangement joins TRBV19 to TRBJ2-2; 10 bases agree with TRBD2. Germline V CDR1 and CDR2: LNHDA, SQIVND (reference sequence). The J segment lost 4 bases and the V segment lost 8 bases, leaving 4 bases of the junction unmatched. This CDR3 comprises 14 residues. In DNA form, the CDR3 reads TGTGCCAGTCTAGCGGGAGTCCCCACCGGGGAGCTGTTTTTT. This codes for CASLAGVPTGELFF.

CDR3 protein: CASSSHREDNTEAFF. The CDR3 DNA sequence: TGTGCCAGCAGCTCACACAGGGAAGATAACACTGAAGCTTTCTTT. V usage is TRBV4-2 and J usage is TRBJ1-1; the D gene is possibly TRBD1 (6 bases). Germline V gene sequence: CDR1 LGHNA, CDR2 YNFKEQ. Trimming left V 5 bases short and J 2 bases short, with 15 bases between. This CDR3 has 15 residues.

This chain joins TRBV30 and TRBJ2-1; TRBD2 aligns across 11 bases. The CDR3 spans 14 residues. Germline-derived CDR1 and CDR2 are GTSNPN and SVGIG (reference sequence). The CDR3 sequence is CAQSRIAGGDEQFF. CDR3 nucleotides: TGTGCTCAAAGCCGGATAGCGGGAGGGGATGAGCAGTTCTTC.

The rearrangement uses TRBV4-3 and TRBJ2-7, with 13 bases that match TRBD2. This CDR3 has 16 amino acids. CDR1 and CDR2 from the germline V gene are LGHNA and YSLEER. Unmatched junction bases numbered 6, after V lost 3 bases and J lost 4 bases. In DNA, the CDR3 is TGCGCCAGCAGCCAGTGGACTAGCGGGAGTATGTACGAGCAGTACTTC. Translation gives CASSQWTSGSMYEQYF.

The CDR3 DNA follows: TGCGCCAGCAGCCCTACAGGGGGGGAAGAGACCCAGTACTTC. Encoded protein: CASSPTGGEETQYF. The rearrangement joins TRBV4-3 to TRBJ2-5; TRBD1 might be the D (8 bases). Germline V gene lookup returns CDR1 LGHNA and CDR2 YSLEER. This CDR3 has 14 amino acids. V dropped 4 bases and J dropped 3 bases, with 12 bases sitting between them.

The chain combines TRBV5-1 with TRBJ2-2; 8 bases agree with TRBD1. The CDR3 extends over 16 amino acids. Germline V CDR1 and CDR2: SGHRS, YFSETQ. Losses at the gene ends were 4 bases for V and 2 bases for J; bases not matched to a gene: 7. The DNA of the CDR3 is TGCGCCAGCAGCCTTCGGGACAGGACCAACACCGGGGAGCTGTTTTTT. This sequence encodes CASSLRDRTNTGELFF.

This sequence joins TRBV6-5 and TRBJ2-5; weak D call: TRBD1 (6 bases). Per germline, CDR1 MNHEY and CDR2 SVGAGI. V lost 5 bases, J lost 0 bases, and 10 bases lay in between. The CDR3 runs to 14 residues. The CDR3 spells CASSPDSNQETQYF. The CDR3 bases are TGTGCCAGCAGTCCGGACAGTAACCAAGAGACCCAGTACTTC.

A single count supports this clone. The rearrangement links TRBV18 to TRBJ2-1, with 7 positions matching TRBD2. CDR1 and CDR2 from the germline V gene are KGHSH and LQKENI. J was trimmed by 9 bases and V by 4 bases; bases with no gene match: 3. CDR3 length: 12 residues. CDR3 nucleotide sequence: TGTGCCAGCTCACTAGCGGGTATTGAGCAGTTCTTC. Its translation is CASSLAGIEQFF.

V gene TRBV9 combines with J gene TRBJ2-2, with 8 nucleotides matching TRBD2. CDR1 is SGDLS, CDR2 YYNGEE, per germline. This CDR3 spans 17 amino acids. V lost 3 bases and J lost 3; bases outside the gene matches: 10. CDR3 sequence reads: CASSARRASGYTGELFF. The DNA for the CDR3 is TGTGCCAGCAGCGCACGCCGGGCTAGCGGGTACACCGGGGAGCTGTTTTTT.

This rearrangement joins TRBV4-1 to TRBJ1-4; no definite D call. Trimming stripped 4 bases from V and 0 bases from J, with 6 bases between. In germline, CDR1 is MGHRA, CDR2 YSYEKL. The CDR3 loop spans 14 amino acids. CDR3 loop: CASSPTPTNEKLFF. CDR3 DNA: TGCGCCAGCAGCCCCACACCAACTAATGAAAAACTGTTTTTT.

This chain connects TRBV6-1 to TRBJ2-3; TRBD2 is a possible D gene (5 bases). Germline V gene lookup returns CDR1 MNHNS and CDR2 SASEGT. Deletions cut 4 bases from V and 5 bases from J, with 13 bases between. The CDR3 consists of 14 residues. DNA of the CDR3: TGTGCCAGCAGTGTATCGTGGGAGAAAGATACGCAGTATTTT. Its translation: CASSVSWEKDTQYF.

The chain employs TRBV30 and TRBJ2-5; perhaps TRBD2 as D (5 bases). CDR1 is GTSNPN and CDR2 is SVGIG in the germline V gene (reference sequence). This CDR3 region has 15 residues. The V end was cut by 3 bases, the J end by 2 bases, with 16 bases between. The DNA of the CDR3 is TGTGCCTGGAGCGGGATCGGTTCGGGGCAAGAGACCCAGTACTTC. Translated, it gives CAWSGIGSGQETQYF.

The chain carries TRBV11-2 and TRBJ1-5; D unclear. V was cut by 2 bases and J by 4 bases, with 21 bases left in between. Germline CDR1 SGHAT, CDR2 FQNNGV. CDR3 length: 18 residues. CDR3 DNA: TGTGCCAGCAGCTTAATGCTCAGGTCGGCCAGGCCAAATCAGCCCCAGCATTTT. Its translation: CASSLMLRSARPNQPQHF.